The clone carrying this T cell receptor (beta chain) was observed once. The data stem from a study of blood T cell repertoires in COVID-19. Study summary: Whether acute or convalescent, the COVID-19 samples came from the United States, Italy and Spain.

Authors' data handling: Quantification of nucleated cells was approximated via reference gene primer amplification. Generated by immunoSEQ multiplex PCR, the TCRdb table keeps only in-frame clones and is missing some. The DNA gave D and trimming, while V, J and clone size come from that table. In the table there are fewer than 250,000 clones, 82% of which are singletons. V lost 3 bases to trimming and J lost 7 bases; unmatched junction nucleotides: 3. The germline gives CDR1 SGHRS, CDR2 YFSETQ. The CDR3 is 14 amino acids. This clonotype was obtained from a woman between 40 and 55 years old with acute or convalescent COVID-19. Sequencing input: peripheral blood. The V and J genes are TRBV5-1 and TRBJ2-2; TRBD2 aligns across 10 bases. As DNA, the CDR3 is TGCGCCAGCAGCTCGGGACTAGCGATCGGGGAGCTGTTTTTT. Its translation is CASSSGLAIGELFF.